This entry lists 2 T cell receptor beta chains sequenced from one sample in a study of vaccination effects on CD4 cells after COVID-19 (dated 2022 in TCRdb). After less than 13 days of culture, CD4+ T cells were isolated with the EasySep CD4+ T cell isolation kit. Two doses of either the BNT162b2 or the mRNA-1273 mRNA SARS-CoV-2 vaccine were administered to participants. Library preparation used the immunoSEQ multiplex PCR assay. TCRdb carries this immuneACCESS record with in-frame sequences only. Its versions omit some clonotypes, under half of them owing to an unresolved V gene in the studies checked, with the rest unexplained. Here the sample has about 47,000 clones; roughly 72% occur a single time. In total, the top ten clones hold about 7% of the sample. Their cognate antigens are unknown. The starting material was CD4+ T cells from PBMCs cultured without peptide, obtained after COVID-19 vaccination. These receptors came from a human donor who received a COVID-19 vaccine.

J is TRBJ2-1 and V is TRBV10-2, with 11 bases that match TRBD2. The CDR3 is 16 amino acids. Trimming at V came to 6 bases and at J to 4 bases, leaving 8 bases not matched to a gene. Germline CDR1 is WSHSY and CDR2 is SAAADI. Written as DNA, the CDR3 is TGCGCCAGCAGACCCCCCGGGACTAGCGGTTACAATGAGCAGTTCTTC. Residues: CASRPPGTSGYNEQFF.

This clone turned up a few times. Here the CDR3 reads CASSSPRDSLITEAFF. In nucleotides, the CDR3 is TGTGCCAGTAGCTCCCCACGGGACAGTCTCATCACTGAAGCTTTCTTT. The chain has TRBV19 and TRBJ1-1, with 7 nucleotides matching TRBD1. Trimming at V came to 6 bases and at J to 4 bases, leaving 14 bases not matched to a gene. The length of the CDR3 is 16 residues. Germline-derived CDR1 and CDR2 are LNHDA and SQIVND (reference sequence).